What follows are 20 T cell receptor beta chains derived from one specimen sequenced in a study of shared clonotypes between healthy human individuals. Method: immunoSEQ multiplex PCR; TCRdb's copy keeps in-frame clones and lacks some. The profile shows about 800,000 clones, 95% to 97% of them singletons. CD45RO-negative CD8 cells positively selected for CCR7 made up the naive population, which excluded terminally differentiated effector memory CD45RA+ cells. Sequencing was performed on naive CD8+ T cells sorted from blood. The source is a man aged 25-45 years in good health.

The chain combines TRBV13 with TRBJ2-7; D is perhaps TRBD2 (5 bases). The V and J ends lost 0 bases and 6 bases respectively, with 12 bases between them. The germline CDR1 and CDR2 sequences are PRHDT and FYEKMQ (reference sequence). The CDR3 is made up of 14 amino acids. DNA for the CDR3: TGTGCCAGCAGCTTAGGGGGTCACGGAGGCGAGCAGTACTTC. Translated, it gives CASSLGGHGGEQYF.

The CDR3 sequence is CASSNRGRDYGYTF. The CDR3 bases are TGTGCCAGCAGTAACAGGGGGCGGGACTATGGCTACACCTTC. The chain couples TRBV11-2 to TRBJ1-2, with TRBD1 matching 9 bases. The germline V gene encodes CDR1 SGHAT and CDR2 FQNNGV. CDR3 length: 14 amino acids. Trimming at V came to 6 bases and at J to 3 bases, leaving 5 bases not matched to a gene.

The genes are TRBV6-1 and TRBJ2-1; perhaps TRBD1 as D (6 bases). The CDR3 sequence is 16 residues long. Germline lookup yields CDR1 MNHNS and CDR2 SASEGT. With 4 bases removed from V and 7 bases from J, the gap between germline ends came to 20 bases. CDR3 coding DNA: TGTGCCAGCAGTGGCGAATGGAGCAGGGGTGGGAATGAGCAGTTCTTC. Its protein product is CASSGEWSRGGNEQFF.

Details on this clone: Additional DNA sequences in this sample encode the identical CDR3. The gene calls are TRBV7-9 and TRBJ2-3; D call uncertain. Trimming cost V 6 bases and J 2 bases, with 3 bases left between them. Germline assignment: CDR1 SEHNR and CDR2 FQNEAQ (reference sequence). This CDR3 contains 11 residues. CDR3 sequence (DNA): TGTGCCAGCAGGCTCACAGATACGCAGTATTTT. Amino acid sequence: CASRLTDTQYF.

This chain connects TRBV6-5 to TRBJ1-2; perhaps TRBD1 as D (5 bases). Trimming took off 0 bases at V and 7 bases at J, with 15 bases between the two ends. The germline V gene encodes CDR1 MNHEY and CDR2 SVGAGI. This CDR3 has 15 amino acids. CDR3 nucleotide sequence: TGTGCCAGCAGTTACTCGATTGGACTTGGGGGTGGCTACACCTTC. It codes for CASSYSIGLGGGYTF.

This sequence joins TRBV15 and TRBJ1-5, with D unresolved. Between the trimmed V and J ends, which lost 1 base and 1 base, there was a span of 8 bases. Germline CDR1 reads LNHNV; CDR2 reads YYDKDF (reference sequence). This CDR3 is built from 15 residues. CDR3 coding DNA: TGTGCCACCAGCAGAGGCCGCGGGAGCAATCAGCCCCAGCATTTT. This sequence encodes CATSRGRGSNQPQHF. Variable domain in full (rest from reference TRBV15 and TRBJ1-5): DAMVIQNPRYQVTQFGKPVTLSCSQTLNHNVMYWYQQKSSQAPKLLFHYYDKDFNNEADTPDNFQSRRPNTSFCFLDIRSPGLGDTAMYLCATSRGRGSNQPQHFGDGTRLSIL.

V and J are TRBV28 and TRBJ2-2; the match to TRBD1 covers 7 bases. The CDR3 has 15 residues. Germline CDR1 MDHEN, CDR2 SYDVKM. The J segment lost 0 bases and the V segment lost 10 bases, leaving 8 bases of the junction unmatched. The CDR3 DNA follows: TGTGCCACGGAAAAAGGGACAGCGAACACCGGGGAGCTGTTTTTT. Its translation is CATEKGTANTGELFF.

V usage is TRBV7-9 and J usage is TRBJ1-1; possibly TRBD1 for D (6 bases). Trimming left V 8 bases short and J 3 bases short, with 13 bases between. CDR3 length: 13 residues. Germline V CDR1 and CDR2: SEHNR, FQNEAQ (reference sequence). In DNA, the CDR3 is TGTGCCAGCGGCAAGACAGGCGACACTGAAGCTTTCTTT. Translation gives CASGKTGDTEAFF. The full variable domain, completed using reference TRBV7-9 and TRBJ1-1, is DTGVSQNPRHKITKRGQNVTFRCDPISEHNRLYWYRQTLGQGPEFLTYFQNEAQLEKSRLLSDRFSAERPKGSFSTLEIQRTEQGDSAMYLCASGKTGDTEAFFGQGTRLTVV.

This rearrangement joins TRBV6-1 to TRBJ1-5, with D possibly TRBD1 on 6 matching bases. Trimming shortened V by 2 bases and J by 4 bases, and 15 bases separated the two germline ends. The CDR3 sequence is 16 residues long. The germline V gene encodes CDR1 MNHNS and CDR2 SASEGT. CDR3: CASSETELGHNQPQHF. The CDR3 region has the DNA TGTGCCAGCAGTGAAACAGAATTGGGACATAATCAGCCCCAGCATTTT.

The genes are TRBV28 and TRBJ2-7; possible D gene TRBD2, 6 bases. Germline V CDR1 and CDR2: MDHEN, SYDVKM. Trimming removed 8 bases from V and 4 bases from J, with 15 bases in between. The CDR3 is made up of 13 amino acids. CDR3 residues: CASLGGGPYEQYF. The DNA for the CDR3 is TGTGCCAGCTTGGGAGGAGGGCCGTACGAGCAGTACTTC.

This chain links TRBV7-9 with TRBJ2-3, with a tentative D call TRBD2 (6 bases). The CDR3 is 14 residues long. V was trimmed by 1 base and J by 6 bases, leaving 11 bases between them. From germline, CDR1 is SEHNR and CDR2 FQNEAQ (reference sequence). Written as DNA, the CDR3 is TGTGCCAGCAGCTTAGGGCGGGGCCCGGATACGCAGTATTTT. Protein: CASSLGRGPDTQYF.

The V call is TRBV5-6, the J call TRBJ2-7; tentatively, D is TRBD1 (6 bases). CDR1 is SGHDT and CDR2 is YYEEEE in the germline V gene. This CDR3 comprises 14 residues. The V and J ends lost 3 bases and 2 bases respectively, with 12 bases between them. CDR3 loop: CASSSQGKPYEQYF. CDR3 coding DNA: TGTGCCAGCAGCTCGCAGGGGAAGCCCTACGAGCAGTACTTC.

The CDR3 DNA reads as TGTGCCAGCCGACCCAGACAGGGATGGAATGAGCAGTTCTTC. Its translation is CASRPRQGWNEQFF. The V call is TRBV28, the J call TRBJ2-1; 7 bases agree with TRBD1. The CDR3 is 14 amino acids. Per the germline V gene, CDR1 is MDHEN and CDR2 is SYDVKM. After removal of 8 bases from V and 7 bases from J, the junction contained 11 bases not matched to a gene.

The CDR3 is CASSPHVGDSGANVLTF. CDR3 sequence (DNA): TGTGCCAGCAGCCCCCATGTAGGAGACTCTGGGGCCAACGTCCTGACTTTC. The chain is built from TRBV7-9 and TRBJ2-6; D gene ambiguous. The V end was cut by 5 bases, the J end by 0 bases, with 14 bases between. From germline, CDR1 is SEHNR and CDR2 FQNEAQ (reference sequence). This CDR3 contains 17 residues.

V gene TRBV11-2 combines with J gene TRBJ2-1; maybe TRBD2 (5 bases). Trimming shortened V by 1 base and J by 9 bases, and 16 bases separated the two germline ends. Germline V gives CDR1 SGHAT, CDR2 FQNNGV. CDR3 size: 15 residues. CDR3 sequence: CASSLALFGSGEQFF. The CDR3 region has the DNA TGTGCCAGCAGCTTAGCCCTATTTGGCAGCGGTGAGCAGTTCTTC.

The V call is TRBV19, the J call TRBJ1-1, with 9 nucleotides matching TRBD1. CDR1 and CDR2 from the germline V gene are LNHDA and SQIVND (reference sequence). Trimming at V came to 2 bases and at J to 4 bases, leaving 2 bases not matched to a gene. There are 14 residues in the CDR3. The CDR3 sequence: CASSIRQGGTEAFF. The CDR3 region has the DNA TGTGCCAGTAGTATACGACAGGGGGGCACTGAAGCTTTCTTT.

The V gene is TRBV7-6, the J gene TRBJ2-1; 7 bases are a match to TRBD2. Trimming cost V 4 bases and J 0 bases; bases outside gene matches: 6. Germline V gene sequence: CDR1 SGHVS, CDR2 FNYEAQ. The CDR3 contains 16 residues. The CDR3: CASSSTGGSSYNEQFF. The DNA for the CDR3 is TGTGCCAGCAGCTCCACGGGGGGTAGCTCCTACAATGAGCAGTTCTTC.

V is TRBV2 and J is TRBJ2-3; 13 bases map to TRBD2. Trimming removed 6 bases from V and 4 bases from J; junction bases left unmatched: 7. This CDR3 is built from 16 residues. Germline assignment: CDR1 SNHLY and CDR2 FYNNEI. The chain's CDR3 is CASRRTSGRYADTQYF. CDR3 bases: TGTGCCAGCAGACGGACTAGCGGGAGATATGCAGATACGCAGTATTTT.

J is TRBJ2-7 and V is TRBV29-1; D not certain. CDR1 and CDR2 (germline): SQVTM, ANQGSEA. The CDR3 is 11 amino acids. V lost 6 bases, J lost 2 bases, and 8 bases lay in between. The DNA of the CDR3 is TGCAGCGTGGGTGTAACCTACGAGCAGTACTTC. Amino acids: CSVGVTYEQYF.

The chain couples TRBV9 to TRBJ2-3, with 8 bases fitting TRBD2. Looked up from germline, CDR1 is SGDLS and CDR2 is YYNGEE. The CDR3 extends over 15 amino acids. The J segment lost 2 bases and the V segment lost 3 bases, leaving 5 bases of the junction unmatched. The chain's CDR3 is CASSGDGRVTDTQYF. The CDR3 DNA is TGTGCCAGCAGCGGGGACGGGAGGGTCACAGATACGCAGTATTTT.